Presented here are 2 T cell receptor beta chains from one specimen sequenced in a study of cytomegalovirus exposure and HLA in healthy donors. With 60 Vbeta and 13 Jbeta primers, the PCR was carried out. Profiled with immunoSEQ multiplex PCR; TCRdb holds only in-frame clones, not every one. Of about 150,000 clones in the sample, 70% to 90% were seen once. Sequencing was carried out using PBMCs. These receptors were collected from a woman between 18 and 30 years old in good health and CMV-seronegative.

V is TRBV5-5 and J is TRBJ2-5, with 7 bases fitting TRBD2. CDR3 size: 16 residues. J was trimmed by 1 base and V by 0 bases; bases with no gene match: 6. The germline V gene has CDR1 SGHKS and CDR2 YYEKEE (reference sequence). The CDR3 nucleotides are TGTGCCAGCAGCTTGGGTAGCTGGGGGGGCCAAGAGACCCAGTACTTC. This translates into CASSLGSWGGQETQYF.

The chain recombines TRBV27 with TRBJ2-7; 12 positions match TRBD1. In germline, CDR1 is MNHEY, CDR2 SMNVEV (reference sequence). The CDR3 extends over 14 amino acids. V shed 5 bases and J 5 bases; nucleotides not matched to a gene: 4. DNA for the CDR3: TGTGCCAGCAGTGGGGGACAGGGGGCGAACGAGCAGTACTTC. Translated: CASSGGQGANEQYF.